This T cell receptor beta chain was obtained from a study of control samples from healthy donors and cancer patients. Germline V lookup: CDR1 MNHEY, CDR2 SMNVEV (reference sequence). Trimming removed 1 base at V and 6 bases at J, with 15 bases between. The CDR3 extends over 15 amino acids. The protocol was immunoSEQ multiplex PCR, while the TCRdb copy is restricted to in-frame clones and leaves out a portion. The data hold just under 150,000 clones, with about 90% observed a single time. This chain links TRBV27 with TRBJ1-2; maybe TRBD1 (5 bases). This sequence was found in a man younger than 45 in good health. Sequenced: blood. CDR3 DNA sequence: TGTGCCAGCAGTTTATTGGGGCTAGGGGTTAATGGCTACACCTTC. This encodes CASSLLGLGVNGYTF.